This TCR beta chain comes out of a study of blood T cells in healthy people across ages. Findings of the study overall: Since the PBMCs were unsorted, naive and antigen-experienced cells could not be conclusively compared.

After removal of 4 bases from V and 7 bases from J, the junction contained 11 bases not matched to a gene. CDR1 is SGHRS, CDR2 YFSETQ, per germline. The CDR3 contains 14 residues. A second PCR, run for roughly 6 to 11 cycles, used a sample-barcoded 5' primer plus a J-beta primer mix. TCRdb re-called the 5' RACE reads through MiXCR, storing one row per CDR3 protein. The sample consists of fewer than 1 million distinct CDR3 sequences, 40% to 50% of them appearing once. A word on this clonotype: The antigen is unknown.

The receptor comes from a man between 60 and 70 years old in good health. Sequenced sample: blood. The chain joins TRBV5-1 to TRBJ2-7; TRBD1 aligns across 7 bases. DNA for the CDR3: TGCGCCAGCAGCCCGGTACAGGGGCCGTCGGAGCAGTACTTC. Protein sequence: CASSPVQGPSEQYF.